Listed here are 26 T cell receptor beta chains from one sample, sequenced in a study of blood T cell repertoires in COVID-19. Libraries were prepared by immunoSEQ multiplex PCR; TCRdb keeps only in-frame clonotypes and omits some of them. The table includes tens of thousands of clones, roughly 86% detected once. The sample taken for sequencing was peripheral blood. Receptors originate from a human donor in a cohort sampled during active COVID-19.

V usage is TRBV10-3 and J usage is TRBJ1-5; 9 nucleotides match TRBD1. CDR3 length equals 14 residues. Germline V gene sequence: CDR1 ENHRY, CDR2 SYGVKD. V gave up 4 bases and J gave up 4 bases; unmatched junction bases: 2. CDR3 nucleotide sequence: TGTGCCATCAGTGTGGGACAGGGTAATCAGCCCCAGCATTTT. Its translation: CAISVGQGNQPQHF.

This chain joins TRBV7-9 and TRBJ1-6; 7 positions agree with TRBD1. Germline CDR1 and CDR2: SEHNR and FQNEAQ (reference sequence). CDR3 length equals 14 residues. V trimming: 4 bases; J trimming: 10 bases; junction bases outside the gene matches: 7. CDR3: CASSSGQVESPLHF. The DNA of the CDR3 is TGTGCCAGCAGCTCCGGACAGGTTGAGTCACCCCTCCACTTT.

The chain recombines TRBV4-2 with TRBJ2-5; 8 bases match TRBD1. The V segment lost 3 bases and the J segment 5 bases; nucleotides outside the gene matches: 8. The germline gives CDR1 LGHNA, CDR2 YNFKEQ. The CDR3 spans 15 residues. Written as DNA, the CDR3 is TGTGCCAGCAGCCAGGGACAGGCCCTGGGGGAGACCCAGTACTTC. This gives the protein CASSQGQALGETQYF.

This clone was seen a few times. The chain recombines TRBV6-1 with TRBJ1-3; TRBD1 might be the D (5 bases). The CDR3 is made up of 15 amino acids. Germline CDR1 is MNHNS and CDR2 is SASEGT. The V gene lost 2 bases and the J gene lost 2 bases, with 10 bases spanning the gap. In DNA form, the CDR3 reads TGTGCCAGCAGTGAATTTCGGGGGGCTGGAAACACCATATATTTT. Its protein product is CASSEFRGAGNTIYF.

This clone has a handful of counts. The CDR3 spells CAISGTGSRQFF. In DNA form, the CDR3 reads TGTGCCATCAGTGGGACAGGGTCGAGGCAGTTCTTC. The chain is built from TRBV10-3 and TRBJ2-1, with 8 bases aligning to TRBD1. Germline V gives CDR1 ENHRY, CDR2 SYGVKD. The CDR3 is 12 residues long. V gave up 4 bases and J gave up 12 bases; unmatched junction bases: 5.

The chain combines TRBV12-5 with TRBJ1-5; no reliable D call. Germline-derived CDR1 and CDR2 are LGHNT and FRNRAP. The CDR3 sequence is 14 residues long. The V end lost 2 bases, the J end lost 4 bases, and 9 bases lay between the germline ends. The CDR3 DNA follows: TGTGCTAGTGGTTTGCACATGTCAAATCAGCCCCAGCATTTT. Encoded protein: CASGLHMSNQPQHF. Looking up the rest from reference TRBV12-5 and TRBJ1-5 gives the full variable domain: DARVTQTPRHKVTEMGQEVTMRCQPILGHNTVFWYRQTMMQGLELLAYFRNRAPLDDSGMPKDRFSAEMPDATLATLKIQPSEPRDSAVYFCASGLHMSNQPQHFGDGTRLSIL.

The genes are TRBV7-3 and TRBJ2-7, with 8 bases matching TRBD1. The CDR3 is made up of 14 amino acids. V shed 10 bases and J 2 bases; nucleotides not matched to a gene: 10. Germline V gene sequence: CDR1 SGHTA, CDR2 FQGTGA. The CDR3 sequence: CATYKGQGAYEQYF. CDR3 nucleotide sequence: TGTGCCACCTACAAAGGACAGGGCGCCTACGAGCAGTACTTC. Together with reference TRBV7-3 and TRBJ2-7, the CDR3 gives the full variable domain: GAGVSQTPSNKVTEKGKYVELRCDPISGHTALYWYRQSLGQGPEFLIYFQGTGAADDSGLPNDRFFAVRPEGSVSTLKIQRTERGDSAVYLCATYKGQGAYEQYFGPGTRLTVT.

The chain is built from TRBV5-4 and TRBJ1-1; 8 positions match TRBD1. The germline V gene encodes CDR1 SGHNT and CDR2 YYREEE (reference sequence). J gave up 4 bases and V 0 bases, and 2 bases lay outside the gene matches. This CDR3 is 14 amino acids long. The CDR3 loop is CASSLGQGATEAFF. CDR3 coding DNA: TGTGCCAGCAGCTTGGGGCAGGGGGCCACTGAAGCTTTCTTT.

The chain employs TRBV11-3 and TRBJ2-1, with 8 bases aligning to TRBD2. The CDR3 spans 16 residues. Trimming cost V 4 bases and J 4 bases; bases outside gene matches: 9. CDR1 SGHNT and CDR2 YENEEA come from the germline V gene. CDR3 region: CASSSREGHRYNEQFF. In DNA, the CDR3 is TGTGCCAGCAGCTCTCGGGAGGGCCATCGGTACAATGAGCAGTTCTTC.

The V and J genes are TRBV11-2 and TRBJ1-4, with TRBD1 identical over 9 bases. The CDR3 runs 15 residues. The J segment lost 4 bases and the V segment lost 5 bases, leaving 5 bases of the junction unmatched. Germline CDR1 is SGHAT and CDR2 is FQNNGV. The DNA of the CDR3 is TGTGCCAGCAGCCTGACAGGGGGTTTTAATGAAAAACTGTTTTTT. Its translation: CASSLTGGFNEKLFF.

V is TRBV6-5 and J is TRBJ2-1; 10 bases line up with TRBD2. Germline CDR1 reads MNHEY; CDR2 reads SVGAGI. This CDR3 is 14 amino acids long. The V segment lost 6 bases and the J segment 8 bases; nucleotides outside the gene matches: 7. Written as DNA, the CDR3 is TGTGCCAGCAGCACCCCTAGCGGGAGATATGAGCAGTTCTTC. This codes for CASSTPSGRYEQFF.

A single count supports this clone. The chain has TRBV6-5 and TRBJ1-2, with D maybe TRBD1 (5 bases). Per germline, CDR1 MNHEY and CDR2 SVGAGI. V shed 2 bases and J shed 8 bases, with 12 bases lying between them. The CDR3 extends over 13 amino acids. CDR3 DNA: TGTGCCAGCAGTTACGGAGGGACTCGGGGCTACACCTTC. This encodes CASSYGGTRGYTF.

The chain uses TRBV27 and TRBJ1-2, with D possibly matching TRBD1 (5 bases). In germline, CDR1 is MNHEY, CDR2 SMNVEV (reference sequence). Trimming took off 8 bases at V and 1 base at J, with 14 bases between the two ends. This CDR3 contains 14 residues. As DNA, the CDR3 is TGTGCCAGCTCTCCGTGGGGCCATAACTATGGCTACACCTTC. Protein sequence: CASSPWGHNYGYTF.

The chain has TRBV11-2 and TRBJ2-5, with D uncertain. Trimming took 2 bases from V and 5 from J, leaving 9 bases between them. Germline values: CDR1 SGHAT, CDR2 FQNNGV. CDR3 length equals 13 residues. The CDR3 nucleotides are TGTGCCAGCAGCTTATCGTCCCCCGAGACCCAGTACTTC. Protein sequence: CASSLSSPETQYF.

This clone was picked up a small number of times. This chain connects TRBV10-1 to TRBJ1-2; 8 nucleotides match TRBD1. J was trimmed by 2 bases and V by 0 bases; bases with no gene match: 2. The CDR3 covers 15 residues. The germline gives CDR1 WNHNN, CDR2 SYGVQD (reference sequence). The CDR3 nucleotides read TGCGCCAGCAGTGAGTCGAGGACAGGGAACTATGGCTACACCTTC. It yields the protein CASSESRTGNYGYTF.

V usage is TRBV18 and J usage is TRBJ1-4; 7 nucleotides line up with TRBD1. Looked up from germline, CDR1 is KGHSH and CDR2 is LQKENI. This CDR3 is 13 amino acids long. J gave up 8 bases and V 7 bases, and 7 bases lay outside the gene matches. This CDR3 reads CASCDRVGEKLFF. CDR3 coding DNA: TGTGCCAGCTGCGACAGGGTAGGCGAAAAACTGTTTTTT.

J is TRBJ2-5 and V is TRBV5-1, with D maybe TRBD2 (6 bases). V lost 4 bases and J 1 base, leaving 14 bases between the germline ends. There are 15 residues in the CDR3. CDR1 and CDR2 from the germline V gene are SGHRS and YFSETQ. CDR3 region: CASSLWAGFQETQYF. The DNA of the CDR3 is TGCGCCAGCAGCCTCTGGGCGGGATTCCAAGAGACCCAGTACTTC. Full variable domain (remainder filled in from reference TRBV5-1 and TRBJ2-5): KAGVTQTPRYLIKTRGQQVTLSCSPISGHRSVSWYQQTPGQGLQFLFEYFSETQRNKGNFPGRFSGRQFSNSRSEMNVSTLELGDSALYLCASSLWAGFQETQYFGPGTRLLVL.

The chain links TRBV7-8 to TRBJ2-2; 10 nucleotides agree with TRBD1. The germline V gene has CDR1 SGHVS and CDR2 FQNEAQ. The CDR3 contains 15 residues. V was pared by 2 bases and J by 5 bases, with 2 bases of the junction left unmatched. This chain's CDR3 is CASSLRTGGTGELFF. As DNA, the CDR3 is TGTGCCAGCAGCTTACGGACAGGGGGAACCGGGGAGCTGTTTTTT. The variable domain in full, with the rest retrieved from reference TRBV7-8 and TRBJ2-2, is GAGVSQSPRYKVAKRGQDVALRCDPISGHVSLFWYQQALGQGPEFLTYFQNEAQLDKSGLPSDRFFAERPEGSVSTLKIQRTQQEDSAVYLCASSLRTGGTGELFFGEGSRLTVL.

This chain connects TRBV5-1 to TRBJ2-7; possibly TRBD2 for D (6 bases). The germline gives CDR1 SGHRS, CDR2 YFSETQ. V was clipped by 3 bases and J by 2 bases, with 18 bases between them. The CDR3 length is 16 residues. As DNA, the CDR3 is TGCGCCAGCAGCTCGACAGTCGCGGGGAGAACCTACGAGCAGTACTTC. Amino acids: CASSSTVAGRTYEQYF.

In DNA, the CDR3 is TGTGCCAGCAGTTTCGGGGGTTCGGGGACCCAGTACTTC. Its protein is CASSFGGSGTQYF. This chain connects TRBV12-3 or TRBV12-4 to TRBJ2-5, with D maybe TRBD2 (6 bases). V was clipped by 3 bases and J by 7 bases, with 12 bases between them. The CDR3 length is 13 residues.

The CDR3 DNA reads as TGTGCCAGCAGCTTAACACCCACAGGGTCGGGACAAGAGACCCAGTACTTC. Translating it yields CASSLTPTGSGQETQYF. The genes are TRBV7-6 and TRBJ2-5, with D maybe TRBD1 (6 bases). V was cut by 2 bases and J by 2 bases, with 18 bases left in between. The CDR3 is 17 residues long. Germline CDR1 and CDR2: SGHVS and FNYEAQ.

This clone was seen more than once but under ten times. V and J are TRBV27 and TRBJ2-1; 11 bases map to TRBD1. Unmatched junction bases numbered 10, after V lost 5 bases and J lost 4 bases. CDR1 MNHEY and CDR2 SMNVEV come from the germline V gene (reference sequence). The CDR3 loop spans 17 amino acids. CDR3 DNA: TGTGCCAGCAGTCCCCATCCCGGGACAGGGGGTTACAATGAGCAGTTCTTC. It is translated as CASSPHPGTGGYNEQFF.

The chain carries TRBV5-1 and TRBJ2-3; 14 positions match TRBD2. The germline gives CDR1 SGHRS, CDR2 YFSETQ. The CDR3 sequence is 16 residues long. The V segment lost 3 bases and the J segment 5 bases; nucleotides outside the gene matches: 5. CDR3 in DNA: TGCGCCAGCAGCTGGGGACTAGCGGGAGAGGGAGATACGCAGTATTTT. Protein product: CASSWGLAGEGDTQYF.

The chain couples TRBV7-9 to TRBJ2-1, with 7 positions matching TRBD2. The V gene end was trimmed by 2 bases and the J gene end by 2 bases; junction bases not matched to a gene: 3. The CDR3 sequence is 15 residues long. Germline CDR1 SEHNR, CDR2 FQNEAQ (reference sequence). This chain's CDR3 is CASSLTGGPYNEQFF. The CDR3 coding sequence is TGTGCCAGCAGCTTAACGGGAGGTCCCTACAATGAGCAGTTCTTC.

The chain couples TRBV14 to TRBJ2-1; 11 nucleotides match TRBD2. The V and J ends lost 4 bases and 7 bases, in that order; junction bases with no gene match: 12. CDR3 size: 17 residues. Germline V gene lookup returns CDR1 SGHDN and CDR2 FVKESK. The CDR3 region is CASSPHRIAGGPNEQFF. The CDR3 DNA follows: TGTGCCAGCAGCCCCCACCGAATAGCGGGAGGGCCTAATGAGCAGTTCTTC.

This rearrangement joins TRBV29-1 to TRBJ2-3, with a tentative D call TRBD2 (5 bases). Germline V lookup: CDR1 SQVTM, CDR2 ANQGSEA. This CDR3 region has 14 residues. Trimming left V 4 bases short and J 0 bases short, with 11 bases between. DNA for the CDR3: TGCAGCGTTGTTCCGGGATATAGCACAGATACGCAGTATTTT. Amino acids: CSVVPGYSTDTQYF.